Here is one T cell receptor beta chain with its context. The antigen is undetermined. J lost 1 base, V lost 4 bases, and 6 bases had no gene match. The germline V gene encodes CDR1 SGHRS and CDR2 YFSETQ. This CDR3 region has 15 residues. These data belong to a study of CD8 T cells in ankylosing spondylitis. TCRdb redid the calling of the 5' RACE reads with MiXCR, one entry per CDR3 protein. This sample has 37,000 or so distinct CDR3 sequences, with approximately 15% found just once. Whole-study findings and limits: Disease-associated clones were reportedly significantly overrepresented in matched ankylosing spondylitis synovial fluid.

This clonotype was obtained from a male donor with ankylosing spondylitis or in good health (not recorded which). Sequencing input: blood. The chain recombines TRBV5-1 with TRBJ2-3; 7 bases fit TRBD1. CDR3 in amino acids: CASSVRGLRTDTQYF. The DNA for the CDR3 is TGCGCCAGCAGCGTTAGGGGGCTCCGCACAGATACGCAGTATTTT. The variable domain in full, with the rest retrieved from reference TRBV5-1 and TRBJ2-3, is KAGVTQTPRYLIKTRGQQVTLSCSPISGHRSVSWYQQTPGQGLQFLFEYFSETQRNKGNFPGRFSGRQFSNSRSEMNVSTLELGDSALYLCASSVRGLRTDTQYFGPGTRLTVL.